Listed below are T cell receptor beta chains from one sample, sequenced in a study of T cells in Graves' hyperthyroidism and ophthalmopathy. TCRdb independently ran MiXCR on the multiplex PCR reads; one entry per CDR3 protein. The profile shows a few hundred thousand distinct CDR3 sequences, about a sixth of them singletons. What was sequenced was blood. These receptors all stem from a woman in her twenties or thirties with Graves' hyperthyroidism. CDR3s include the opening cysteine and the closing phenylalanine or tryptophan. D genes are given only for firm matches. Part of the rows lack a size; the others show once, few, many or a class for expanded clones.

D: TRBD2; V: TRBV6-1; size: .; J: TRBJ2-7; DNA: TGTGCCAGCACCCCTTTAGGAGGGGAGGGGCCGTACTTC; CDR3: CASTPLGGEGPYF
D: .; V: TRBV3-1; size: few; J: TRBJ2-7; DNA: TGTGCCAGCAGCCAAGAGCCCAACTGGGGGCACGAGCAGTACTTC; CDR3: CASSQEPNWGHEQYF
D: .; V: TRBV12-3/TRBV12-4; size: few; J: TRBJ2-1; DNA: TGTGCCAGCAGTTTCGGGGGGCGGGAGTTCGGTGAGCAGTTCTTC; CDR3: CASSFGGREFGEQFF
D: .; V: TRBV3-1; size: many; J: TRBJ2-7; DNA: TGTGCCAGCAGCCACGCAGAGGGCGAGCAGTACTTC; CDR3: CASSHAEGEQYF
D: .; V: TRBV18; size: .; J: TRBJ2-1; DNA: TGTGCCAGCTCACCAGGGGTTGCGAATGAGCAGTTCTTC; CDR3: CASSPGVANEQFF
D: .; V: TRBV19; size: few; J: TRBJ2-3; DNA: TGTGCCACCACTTCGCGCGCCTACACAGATACGCAGTATTTT; CDR3: CATTSRAYTDTQYF
D: TRBD2; V: TRBV4-1; size: .; J: TRBJ2-1; DNA: TGCGCCAGCAGCCATTTCGCGGATACTAGCGGGAGGTTGGATGAGCAGTTCTTC; CDR3: CASSHFADTSGRLDEQFF
D: .; V: TRBV7-9; size: many; J: TRBJ2-7; DNA: TGTGCCAGCAGCTTAGGGGTGACAGCCTACGAGCAGTACTTC; CDR3: CASSLGVTAYEQYF
D: .; V: TRBV28; size: many; J: TRBJ1-1; DNA: TGTGCCAGCAGTTGGGTTTCATCGTCGTACACTGAAGCTTTCTTT; CDR3: CASSWVSSSYTEAFF
D: TRBD1; V: TRBV19; size: .; J: TRBJ1-5; DNA: TGTGCCAGTAGTCCCGGACAGGGGGCTGACAATCGGCCCCAGCATTTT; CDR3: CASSPGQGADNRPQHF
D: .; V: TRBV19; size: .; J: TRBJ1-5; DNA: TGTGCCAGTAGTATAGCCCCCGGGGCGCGAAAGCCCCAGCATTTT; CDR3: CASSIAPGARKPQHF
D: TRBD2; V: TRBV18; size: many; J: TRBJ2-3; DNA: TGTGCCAGCTCACCTACTAGCGGGGTCGATACGCAGTATTTT; CDR3: CASSPTSGVDTQYF
D: TRBD1; V: TRBV5-6; size: .; J: TRBJ2-7; DNA: TGTGCCAGCAGGTACTTTGGACAGGGCGTAGGCGAGCAGTACTTC; CDR3: CASRYFGQGVGEQYF
D: TRBD2; V: TRBV14; size: many; J: TRBJ2-1; DNA: TGTGCCAGCACCCAAATCGCGGGAGTCGTCAATGAGCAGTTCTTC; CDR3: CASTQIAGVVNEQFF
D: TRBD2; V: TRBV20-1; size: many; J: TRBJ2-1; DNA: TGCAGTGCTAGAAAGGCTAGCGGGAGGTATGAGCAGTTCTTC; CDR3: CSARKASGRYEQFF
D: TRBD2; V: TRBV7-8; size: many; J: TRBJ2-1; DNA: TGTGCCAGCAGCGGGGGGACTAGCGGGAGGTTCGAGCAGTTCTTC; CDR3: CASSGGTSGRFEQFF
D: .; V: TRBV25-1; size: few; J: TRBJ2-5; DNA: TGTGCCAGCAACGCAGATCTAGAGAAGACCCAGTACTTC; CDR3: CASNADLEKTQYF
D: TRBD1; V: TRBV20-1; size: few; J: TRBJ1-4; DNA: TGCAGTGCTAGAGCGGGACAGGGGGCGTCAAACAATGAAAAACTGTTTTTT; CDR3: CSARAGQGASNNEKLFF
D: .; V: TRBV20-1; size: few; J: TRBJ1-4; DNA: TGCAGTGCTACGACGGACAAGGGGGTAGAGGAAAAACTGTTTTTT; CDR3: CSATTDKGVEEKLFF
D: .; V: TRBV5-1; size: many; J: TRBJ1-6; DNA: TGCGCCAGCAGCCAAGGACAGAGCTCCTATAATTCACCCCTCCACTTT; CDR3: CASSQGQSSYNSPLHF
D: TRBD2; V: TRBV18; size: few; J: TRBJ2-7; DNA: TGTGCCAGCTCACCACAGGCTGGGACTAGCGGAGCGGGGTACGAGCAGTACTTC; CDR3: CASSPQAGTSGAGYEQYF
D: TRBD2; V: TRBV27; size: .; J: TRBJ2-1; DNA: TGTGCCAGCAGCCCGAGCGGGAGATGGATCTACAATGAGCAGTTCTTC; CDR3: CASSPSGRWIYNEQFF
D: TRBD2; V: TRBV5-4; size: many; J: TRBJ2-7; DNA: TGTGCCAGCAGCTTCAGCGGGAGCAGGTACGAGCAGTACTTC; CDR3: CASSFSGSRYEQYF
D: .; V: TRBV5-1; size: many; J: TRBJ2-7; DNA: TGCGCCAGCAAAGCTCCCACCTACGAGCAGTACTTC; CDR3: CASKAPTYEQYF
D: .; V: TRBV6-1; size: many; J: TRBJ1-1; DNA: TGTGCCAGCAGTGGGGACTCGCCTTTGGCTTTCTTT; CDR3: CASSGDSPLAFF
D: .; V: TRBV20-1; size: few; J: TRBJ2-1; DNA: TGCAGTGCTAGAGATTTGCGCGGCTCCTACAATGAGCAGTTCTTC; CDR3: CSARDLRGSYNEQFF
D: TRBD2; V: TRBV7-2; size: many; J: TRBJ2-7; DNA: TGTGCCAGCAGCTTAGCGTCGGCGGGAGAGCTATACGAGCAGTACTTC; CDR3: CASSLASAGELYEQYF
D: .; V: TRBV30; size: many; J: TRBJ1-5; DNA: TGTGCCTGGAGTCGGACAGTCAATCAGCCCCAGCATTTT; CDR3: CAWSRTVNQPQHF
D: .; V: TRBV2; size: many; J: TRBJ1-1; DNA: TGTGCCAGCAGTGAAGCGAGACGGACGAACACTGAAGCTTTCTTT; CDR3: CASSEARRTNTEAFF
D: .; V: TRBV3-1; size: many; J: TRBJ1-1; DNA: TGTGCCAGCAGCCAAGTAAGGGGTCGGAACACTGAAGCTTTCTTT; CDR3: CASSQVRGRNTEAFF
D: .; V: TRBV6-2/TRBV6-3; size: many; J: TRBJ2-7; DNA: TGTGCCAGCAGTCAACTACTCTACGAGCAGTACTTC; CDR3: CASSQLLYEQYF
D: .; V: TRBV28; size: .; J: TRBJ1-6; DNA: TGTGCCAGCAGTTTATGGCGACTAGCGGGAGGGCCCGGGGGAATGAACAATTCACCCCTCCACTTT; CDR3: CASSLWRLAGGPGGMNNSPLHF
D: .; V: TRBV5-1; size: many; J: TRBJ2-2; DNA: TGCGCCAGCAGCGAAAATACAGGGACGAACACCGGGGAGCTGTTTTTT; CDR3: CASSENTGTNTGELFF